Listed below are T cell receptor beta chains from one sample, sequenced in a study of CXCR3-negative and CXCR3-positive naive CD8 T cells. Reanalyzing the 5' RACE reads, TCRdb keeps one entry per CDR3 protein, without DNA. The sample holds 60,000 to 70,000 distinct CDR3 sequences. Sequenced: naive CXCR3+ CD8+ T cells from blood. The receptors originated from a human donor in good health. Some clones in this sample may be carry-over from other donors' samples. Each CDR3 is given with its conserved first and last residue.

V	J	CDR3
TRBV7-6	TRBJ2-1	CASSLWGVTYNEQFF
TRBV11-2	TRBJ2-5	CASSLISGSPPETQYF
TRBV7-8	TRBJ1-5	CASSFGTGGGQPQHF
TRBV20-1	TRBJ2-1	CSARREGLAVNEQFF
TRBV5-5	TRBJ2-2	CASSGPGQGATGELFF
TRBV7-3	TRBJ2-7	CASSYGSDYEQYF
TRBV12-3/TRBV12-4	TRBJ2-1	CASLAGDLSYNEQFF
TRBV5-1	TRBJ1-1	CASSLEGVAMNAEAFF
TRBV7-2	TRBJ1-2	CASSPWTGANYGYTF
TRBV9	TRBJ2-4	CASSVGSGGPSECIQYF
TRBV10-1	TRBJ2-7	CASSPTQDRGRLHEQYF
TRBV27	TRBJ1-1	CASSLSLGNTEAFF
TRBV6-2/TRBV6-3	TRBJ2-7	CASSFLGQAYEQYF
TRBV21-1	TRBJ2-1	CASLNSQGEQFF
TRBV5-4	TRBJ2-7	CASSSGGGEQYF
TRBV14	TRBJ1-2	CASSQDRTGRGNYGYTF
TRBV28	TRBJ2-7	CASSKGLAGEQYF
TRBV29-1	TRBJ2-7	CSVGQGMGAEQYF
TRBV19	TRBJ1-1	CASSMGGNTEAFF
TRBV5-1	TRBJ2-3	CASSLDISDTQYF
TRBV6-2/TRBV6-3	TRBJ2-7	CASSTSWDGTEAYEQYF
TRBV5-6	TRBJ2-7	CASSPGFPSYEQYF
TRBV29-1	TRBJ2-7	CSVEDLDGEQYF
TRBV6-5	TRBJ2-5	CASSYSILAGGLEDQYF
TRBV23-1	TRBJ2-1	CASSPPARSGTSGTTYNEQFF
TRBV29-1	TRBJ2-7	CSVKAGGRSYEQYF
TRBV4-3	TRBJ2-1	CASSQVGSYNEQFF
TRBV7-3	TRBJ2-1	CASSWTGGDNEQFF
TRBV6-2/TRBV6-3	TRBJ2-2	CASSYAGGNTGELFF
TRBV29-1	TRBJ1-3	CSGQGMLGNTIYF
TRBV4-2	TRBJ2-1	CASSQVMGSSYNEQFF
TRBV13	TRBJ2-5	CASSSGQGATETQYF
TRBV29-1	TRBJ2-3	CSVEAWGYSTDTQYF
TRBV25-1	TRBJ1-2	CASSDLSPTGGKYGYTF
TRBV20-1	TRBJ2-3	CSAAMTSGVADTQYF
TRBV12-3/TRBV12-4	TRBJ1-1	CASSSDRVSGTEAFF
TRBV7-2	TRBJ2-1	CASSPLPISLGYNEQFF
TRBV7-3	TRBJ2-3	CASTGGDRRSDTQYF
TRBV7-9	TRBJ1-1	CASSLLGGVEDTEAFF
TRBV5-1	TRBJ2-7	CASSLTTGSYEQYF
TRBV5-1	TRBJ2-2	CASSLKQDTNTGELFF
TRBV24-1	TRBJ2-3	CATSDLAPRTSGGPDTQHF
TRBV7-9	TRBJ2-3	CASSNRLAGGTDTQYF
TRBV29-1	TRBJ2-7	CSVETGDYEQYF
TRBV27	TRBJ2-1	CASISGGAEQFF